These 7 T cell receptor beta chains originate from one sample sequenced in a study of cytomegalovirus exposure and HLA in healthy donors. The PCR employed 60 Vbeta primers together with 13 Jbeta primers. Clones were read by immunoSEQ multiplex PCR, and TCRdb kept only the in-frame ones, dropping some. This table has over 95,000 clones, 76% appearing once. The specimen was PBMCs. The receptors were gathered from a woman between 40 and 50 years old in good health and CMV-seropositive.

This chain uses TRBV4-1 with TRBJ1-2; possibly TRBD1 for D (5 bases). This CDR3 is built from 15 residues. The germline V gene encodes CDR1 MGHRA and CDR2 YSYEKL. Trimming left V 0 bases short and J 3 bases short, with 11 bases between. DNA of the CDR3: TGCGCCAGCAGCCAAGATACAGGATCGTACTATGGCTACACCTTC. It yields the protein CASSQDTGSYYGYTF.

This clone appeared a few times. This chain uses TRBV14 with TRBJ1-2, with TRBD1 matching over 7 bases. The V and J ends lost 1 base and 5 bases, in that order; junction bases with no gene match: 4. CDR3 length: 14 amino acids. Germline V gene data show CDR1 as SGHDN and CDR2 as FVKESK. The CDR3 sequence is CASSQGQGRYGYTF. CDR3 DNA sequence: TGTGCCAGCAGCCAAGGACAGGGTCGGTATGGCTACACCTTC.

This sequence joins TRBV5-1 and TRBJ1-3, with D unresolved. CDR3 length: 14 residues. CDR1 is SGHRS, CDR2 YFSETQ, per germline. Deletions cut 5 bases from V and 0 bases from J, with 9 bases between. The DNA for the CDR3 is TGCGCCAGCAGGGAACAGAGCTCTGGAAACACCATATATTTT. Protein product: CASREQSSGNTIYF.

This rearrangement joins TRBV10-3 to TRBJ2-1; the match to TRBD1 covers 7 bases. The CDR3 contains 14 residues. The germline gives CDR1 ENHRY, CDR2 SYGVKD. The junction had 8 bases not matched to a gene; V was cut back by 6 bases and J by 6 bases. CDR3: CAISNNRDSNEQFF. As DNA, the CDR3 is TGTGCCATCAGCAATAATCGGGACAGCAATGAGCAGTTCTTC.

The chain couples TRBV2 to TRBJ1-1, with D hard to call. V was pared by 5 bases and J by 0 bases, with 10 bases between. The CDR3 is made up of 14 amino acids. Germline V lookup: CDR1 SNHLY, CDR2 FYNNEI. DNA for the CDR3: TGTGCCAGCAGTTTCACAGAGTTGAACACTGAAGCTTTCTTT. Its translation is CASSFTELNTEAFF.

CDR3 DNA: TGTGCCACGAGCTTTGACAGGTTCGGGAACACTGAAGCTTTCTTT. Translating it yields CATSFDRFGNTEAFF. The V and J genes are TRBV2 and TRBJ1-1; tentative D call: TRBD1 (6 bases). Germline V gene lookup returns CDR1 SNHLY and CDR2 FYNNEI. V gave up 10 bases and J gave up 1 base, with 19 bases separating them. The CDR3 contains 15 residues.

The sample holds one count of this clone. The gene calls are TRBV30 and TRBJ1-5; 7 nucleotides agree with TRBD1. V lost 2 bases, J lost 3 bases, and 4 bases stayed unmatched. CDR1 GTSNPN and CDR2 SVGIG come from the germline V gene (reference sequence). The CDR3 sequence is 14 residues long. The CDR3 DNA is TGTGCCTGGAGTCAGGACAGGCACAATCAGCCCCAGCATTTT. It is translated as CAWSQDRHNQPQHF.